This is a list of T cell receptor beta chains from one sample in a study of cytomegalovirus exposure and HLA in healthy donors. Sequenced by immunoSEQ multiplex PCR; TCRdb stores in-frame clones only, minus some. The data contain 130,000 to 150,000 clones, around three quarters of them singletons. Sequenced sample: PBMCs. The origin of the receptors is a man in his forties or fifties in good health and CMV-seropositive. CDR3s include the opening cysteine and the closing phenylalanine or tryptophan. A D gene is named only where the DNA matches it firmly. Rows give clone size only sometimes, using once, few, many, or a class for an expanded clone.

>-|14|TRBV7-2|-|TRBJ1-1
CASSMAGIGTEAFF
TGTGCCAGCAGCATGGCCGGGATAGGCACTGAAGCTTTCTTT
>TRBD2|13|TRBV18|-|TRBJ2-7
CASSAPGGNEQYF
TGTGCCAGCTCTGCCCCGGGGGGGAACGAGCAGTACTTC
>-|18|TRBV7-8|-|TRBJ1-2
CASSLAGLDRLGNYGYTF
TGTGCCAGCAGCTTAGCGGGGCTCGACAGGCTGGGGAACTATGGCTACACCTTC
>TRBD1|15|TRBV7-9|once|TRBJ2-2
CASSPGQGYTGELFF
TGTGCCAGCAGCCCGGGACAGGGATACACCGGGGAGCTGTTTTTT
>-|16|TRBV7-9|-|TRBJ2-7
CASSFLEGVTSYEQYF
TGTGCCAGCAGCTTCCTGGAGGGAGTCACCTCCTACGAGCAGTACTTC
>TRBD1|14|TRBV28|-|TRBJ2-7
CASSRTGTGGEQYF
TGTGCCAGCAGCCGGACCGGGACAGGGGGCGAGCAGTACTTC
>TRBD2|16|TRBV2|-|TRBJ2-6
CASTAREGSGANVLTF
TGTGCCAGCACCGCACGGGAGGGTTCTGGGGCCAACGTCCTGACTTTC
>-|15|TRBV6-4|-|TRBJ1-2
CASSLTAQANYGYTF
TGTGCCAGCAGTCTGACAGCGCAAGCTAACTATGGCTACACCTTC
>-|16|TRBV7-3|-|TRBJ1-3
CASSLQGTSSGNTIYF
TGTGCCAGCAGCTTACAGGGAACGAGCTCTGGAAACACCATATATTTT
>-|16|TRBV14|-|TRBJ2-7
CASSPRVGRLTYEQYF
TGTGCCAGCAGCCCCAGGGTAGGGCGACTCACCTACGAGCAGTACTTC
>-|12|TRBV27|-|TRBJ1-2
CASSPRAGGYTF
TGTGCCAGCAGTCCCCGCGCGGGTGGCTACACCTTC
>-|14|TRBV4-2|-|TRBJ2-7
CASSQEGSSYEQYF
TGTGCCAGCAGCCAAGAGGGCAGCTCCTACGAGCAGTACTTC
>-|13|TRBV5-1|-|TRBJ1-2
CASGEGGAYGYTF
TGCGCCAGCGGGGAGGGCGGCGCCTATGGCTACACCTTC
>TRBD1|14|TRBV29-1|once|TRBJ2-7
CSVKRTGWGYEQYF
TGCAGCGTTAAAAGGACAGGGTGGGGCTACGAGCAGTACTTC
>TRBD1|17|TRBV7-6|-|TRBJ1-5
CASSPISGTDSNQPQHF
TGTGCCAGCAGCCCGATCTCCGGGACAGATAGCAATCAGCCCCAGCATTTT
>TRBD1|15|TRBV6-6|-|TRBJ2-1
CASKWEQGAGNEQFF
TGTGCCAGCAAGTGGGAACAGGGGGCGGGCAATGAGCAGTTCTTC
>TRBD2|15|TRBV27|-|TRBJ2-1
CASRVAGGPVNEQFF
TGTGCCAGCAGGGTAGCGGGGGGGCCCGTAAATGAGCAGTTCTTC
>-|13|TRBV7-8|-|TRBJ2-1
CASSRARLDEQFF
TGTGCCAGCAGCCGCGCGAGGTTGGATGAGCAGTTCTTC
>TRBD1|16|TRBV5-1|-|TRBJ1-5
CASSLAVGQVNQPQHF
TGCGCCAGCAGCTTGGCCGTAGGACAGGTCAATCAGCCCCAGCATTTT
>-|13|TRBV7-2|-|TRBJ1-6
CASGPGYNSPLHF
TGTGCCAGCGGCCCGGGGTACAATTCACCCCTCCACTTT
>-|16|TRBV4-2|once|TRBJ2-3
CASSQDSGGVTDTQYF
TGTGCCAGCAGCCAAGATTCGGGGGGCGTCACAGATACGCAGTATTTT
>TRBD1|16|TRBV27|-|TRBJ1-1
CASGTRQGARLTEAFF
TGTGCCAGCGGCACTCGACAGGGGGCGCGATTAACTGAAGCTTTCTTT
>TRBD1|13|TRBV29-1|-|TRBJ1-2
CSVEQGAYSSYTF
TGCAGCGTTGAACAGGGGGCGTATAGTAGCTACACCTTC
>-|16|TRBV7-8|-|TRBJ2-4
CASSVTGKGAKNIQYF
TGTGCCAGCAGCGTCACAGGGAAGGGGGCCAAAAACATTCAGTACTTC
>TRBD1|17|TRBV9|-|TRBJ1-2
CASTSGTGDLANYGYTF
TGTGCCAGCACCTCCGGGACAGGGGACCTAGCTAACTATGGCTACACCTTC
>-|14|TRBV13|-|TRBJ1-1
CASSPRGSGTEAFF
TGTGCCAGCAGCCCGCGGGGATCTGGCACTGAAGCTTTCTTT
>-|15|TRBV6-5|few|TRBJ2-7
CASRSDPGDLYEQYF
TGTGCCAGCAGGTCAGACCCGGGGGACCTCTACGAGCAGTACTTC
>-|12|TRBV7-6|-|TRBJ1-1
CASSLVGQGAFF
TGTGCCAGCAGCTTAGTGGGCCAGGGCGCTTTCTTT
>-|15|TRBV5-5|-|TRBJ2-7
CASSLFGTGLYEQYF
TGTGCCAGCAGCTTGTTTGGAACAGGGTTGTACGAGCAGTACTTC
>TRBD1|12|TRBV10-1|-|TRBJ2-7
CASRDNRGWQYF
TGCGCCAGCAGAGATAACAGGGGCTGGCAGTACTTC
>-|14|TRBV6-5|-|TRBJ1-1
CASRRAGQGGEAFF
TGTGCCAGCAGGAGGGCGGGGCAGGGCGGTGAAGCTTTCTTT
>-|12|TRBV7-9|once|TRBJ1-2
CASSRGDYGYTF
TGTGCCAGCTCCCGGGGAGACTATGGCTACACCTTC
>TRBD1|14|TRBV28|-|TRBJ2-1
CASNPDRVRNEQFF
TGTGCCAGCAACCCAGACAGGGTGCGAAATGAGCAGTTCTTC
>TRBD1|14|TRBV4-2|once|TRBJ2-1
CASLGQGPSGEQFF
TGTGCCAGCCTCGGACAGGGACCATCTGGTGAGCAGTTCTTC
>-|20|TRBV5-1|-|TRBJ2-5
CASSLMDGRYGGPGEETQYF
TGCGCCAGCAGCTTGATGGATGGTCGGTACGGGGGGCCTGGGGAAGAGACCCAGTACTTC
>-|16|TRBV6-5|-|TRBJ1-5
CASSSTVRGPGQPQHF
TGTGCCAGCAGTTCAACCGTCAGGGGTCCGGGTCAGCCCCAGCATTTT
>TRBD1|13|TRBV27|-|TRBJ1-1
CASSWTGDTEAFF
TGTGCCAGCAGTTGGACAGGGGACACTGAAGCTTTCTTT
>-|16|TRBV9|few|TRBJ2-3
CASSVASAYGTDTQYF
TGTGCCAGCAGCGTGGCTAGCGCCTATGGCACAGATACGCAGTATTTT
>-|13|TRBV9|-|TRBJ1-1
CASSVAPHTEAFF
TGTGCCAGCAGCGTAGCTCCCCACACTGAAGCTTTCTTT
>-|17|TRBV7-9|-|TRBJ1-1
CASSLSRDSPRNTEAFF
TGTGCCAGCAGCTTGAGCAGGGATTCACCTAGGAACACTGAAGCTTTCTTT
>TRBD2|13|TRBV10-3|-|TRBJ2-7
CAISGGAGYEQYF
TGTGCCATTAGCGGGGGGGCTGGCTACGAGCAGTACTTC
>-|13|TRBV2|-|TRBJ1-2
CASSGRGRGGYTF
TGTGCCAGCAGTGGTCGGGGGAGAGGTGGCTACACCTTC
>-|15|TRBV4-1|-|TRBJ1-2
CASSQERVQAGGYTF
TGCGCCAGCAGCCAAGAAAGGGTACAAGCGGGTGGCTACACCTTC
>-|13|TRBV7-9|-|TRBJ1-1
CASSFGGNTEAFF
TGTGCCAGCAGCTTCGGCGGTAACACTGAAGCTTTCTTT